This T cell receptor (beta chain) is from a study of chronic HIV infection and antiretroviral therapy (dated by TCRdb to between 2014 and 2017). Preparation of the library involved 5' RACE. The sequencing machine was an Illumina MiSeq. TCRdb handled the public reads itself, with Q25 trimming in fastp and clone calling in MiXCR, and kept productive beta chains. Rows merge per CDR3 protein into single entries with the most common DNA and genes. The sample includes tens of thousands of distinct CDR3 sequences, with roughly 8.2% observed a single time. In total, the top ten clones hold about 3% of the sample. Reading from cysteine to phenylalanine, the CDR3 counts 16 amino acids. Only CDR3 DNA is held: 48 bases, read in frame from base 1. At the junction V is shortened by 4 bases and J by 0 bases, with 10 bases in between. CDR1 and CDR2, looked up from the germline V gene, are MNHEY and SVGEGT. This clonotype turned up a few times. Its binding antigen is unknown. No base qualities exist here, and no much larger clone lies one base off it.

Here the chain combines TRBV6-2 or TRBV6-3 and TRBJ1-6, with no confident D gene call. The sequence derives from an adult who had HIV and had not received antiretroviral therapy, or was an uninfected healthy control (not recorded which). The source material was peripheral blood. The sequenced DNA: TGTGCCAGCAGTTCGGACGCCTTCTCCTATAATTCACCCCTCCACTTT. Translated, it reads CASSSDAFSYNSPLHF.